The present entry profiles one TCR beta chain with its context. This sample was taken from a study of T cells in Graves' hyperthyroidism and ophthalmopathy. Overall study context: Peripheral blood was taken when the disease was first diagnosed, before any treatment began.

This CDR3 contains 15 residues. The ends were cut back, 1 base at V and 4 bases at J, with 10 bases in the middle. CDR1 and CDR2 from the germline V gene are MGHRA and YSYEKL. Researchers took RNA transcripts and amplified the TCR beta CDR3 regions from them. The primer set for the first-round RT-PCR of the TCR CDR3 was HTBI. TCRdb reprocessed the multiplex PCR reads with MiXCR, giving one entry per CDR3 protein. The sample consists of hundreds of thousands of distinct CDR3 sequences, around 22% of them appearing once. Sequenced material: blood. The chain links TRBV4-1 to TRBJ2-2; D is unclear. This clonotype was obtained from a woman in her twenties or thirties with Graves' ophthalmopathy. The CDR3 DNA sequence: TGCGCCAGCAGCCAAGTTGAATACAGCACCGGGGAGCTGTTTTTT. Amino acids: CASSQVEYSTGELFF.